This T cell receptor beta chain comes out of a study of naive and memory T cell subsets (dated by TCRdb to 2017 to 2019). General notes on the study: An open-source, UMI-based TCR alpha and beta sequencing pipeline was applied to sorted naive and memory peripheral blood T cell subsets. IgG serology results and the functional CMV T cell responses were in complete agreement. RNA was DNase-treated and reverse transcribed with TCR constant-region primers, mostly using SuperScript III.

From the second PCR step onward, the TCR alpha chain libraries and the TCR beta chain libraries were amplified separately. CMV status of each donor was established by measuring IFNgamma production from CD4+ T cells after fresh PBMCs were stimulated overnight with CMV viral lysate. CD4 T cells were positively selected with Miltenyi beads, followed by positive selection of CD8 T cells from the CD4-negative fraction. Cells were stained for CD3, CD4, CD8, CD45RA, CD27 and a live/dead dye and were sorted on a BD Aria II into four subsets based on CD45RA and CD27. Three healthy volunteers provided blood, and each donor's sample was split into CD4 and CD8 T cells and then further divided into four differentiation subsets. Roughly 120 ml of peripheral blood was collected from each donor, and PBMC were isolated from the blood using Ficoll-Paque PLUS density-gradient centrifugation. Sorted cells were lysed in RLT buffer, and RNA was extracted with a Qiagen RNeasy kit and stored at -80°C.

This clonotype occurred many times. Its target antigen remains unknown. Within one base of it there is no much larger clone, and no base qualities were kept. Library construction relied on UMI-ligation and nested PCR. To cover both TRBC1 and TRBC2, the beta constant-region primer consisted of an equimolar mix of two oligonucleotides. Four rounds of PCR were used to amplify ligated cDNA, with nested alpha and beta constant-region primers being used together with the SP2 primer. T4 RNA ligase 1 ligated a single-stranded oligonucleotide carrying the SP2 primer and a 12-nucleotide UMI to the cDNA 3' end. Incubation of the ligation reaction lasted 20-24 hours at 16 degrees C. PCR2 was usually performed as a SYBR Green qPCR and halted at a preset threshold so that over-amplification would not occur. All purifications after the first were performed with Agencourt AMPure XP magnetic beads. Libraries were quantified by Qubit and checked on a TapeStation, with a main peak expected near 650 bp. Pooled libraries were sequenced on an Illumina MiSeq using v2 2x251 paired-end kits, and typically about 0.95-2.3 million reads were obtained per sample. Each sample's library went into the pool at approximately 4 nM, and roughly 4.5-7.5% PhiX was added to help with cluster recognition. On the authors' methods: Decombinator assigned V and J genes to Demultiplexor-processed FASTQ reads by tag matching, allowing a single base-pair mismatch. Collapsinator relied on UMIs to fix sequencing errors as well as frequency errors caused by PCR heterogeneity. TCRs were translated and CDR3s were extracted from the conserved cysteine to the FGXG phenylalanine by CDR3Translator, with non-productive sequences being flagged. Gini, Shannon entropy and inverse Simpson indices were calculated on repertoires that had been subsampled to equal numbers of UMI-defined TCRs. Within the linear range, a power law was fitted by maximum likelihood to the distributions of clonotype abundance. For one naive CD8 sample, the pipeline and MIGEC produced similar UMI counts, unique TCR numbers and clonal distributions. One analysis removed from the naive repertoire any naive TCRs that were also present in any memory subset from the same donor. A set of 7,322 CMV-associated CDR3 sequences, compiled from VDJdb and a published dataset, was used to search the repertoires. TCRdb trimmed the raw reads at Q25, called clones with MiXCR and kept productive beta chains. Rows are combined by CDR3 protein, so each entry shows the most common genes and DNA. TCRdb, not the original authors, processed these V and J calls. Counted in this sample were about 90,000 distinct CDR3 sequences; 11% of them appeared once. In total, the top ten clones hold around 0.13% of the sample.

The CDR3 starts with the cysteine, ends with the phenylalanine, and has 17 residues. The kept DNA is CDR3 alone, 51 bases in frame from the first base. The germline V gene (reference sequence) provides CDR1 DFQATT and CDR2 SNEGSKA. V trim: 4 bases; J trim: 0 bases; unmatched bases: 9. The research as a whole found: RNA-based TCR counts may be affected by expression changes linked to T cell activation and differentiation. After error correction, over 95% of naive TCR sequences appeared only once, giving much steeper abundance distributions than memory subsets. The repertoire findings for the naive and memory subsets could not be validated against a ground truth because none was available. Clonotypes were defined as single alpha or beta chain sequences, not paired alpha/beta receptors. Naive repertoires, especially CD8, contained a few larger clonotypes, possibly memory cells re-expressing CD45RA. TCR abundance followed a power law whose exponent differed between naive and memory subsets but was consistent across the three individuals. In both CD4 and CD8 cells, the Gini index increased while Shannon and inverse Simpson diversity decreased from naive through CM, EM and EMRA.

The V and J genes are TRBV20-1 and TRBJ2-1, with 10 bases in between that match TRBD2. The sample was naive CD4+ T cells from blood. This sample's cell subset or site label indicates: naive T cells, CD45RA high CD27+. This receptor was identified in a human donor in good health. The CDR3 corresponds to CSAKRASGSGSYNEQFF. The nucleotides are TGCAGTGCTAAACGGGCTAGCGGGAGTGGCTCCTACAATGAGCAGTTCTTC.